This T cell receptor beta chain was retrieved from a study of blood T cells in healthy people across ages. This clonotype was observed a handful of times. A second roughly 7 to 12 cycle PCR used barcoded and J-beta primers. MiXCR was run by TCRdb on the 5' RACE reads, yielding one entry per CDR3 protein. This sample has hundreds of thousands of distinct CDR3 sequences, with 40% to 45% found just once. Germline CDR1 is SEHNR and CDR2 is FQNEAQ (reference sequence). The CDR3 sequence is 12 residues long. Trimming shortened V by 5 bases and J by 4 bases, and 8 bases separated the two germline ends. The chain employs TRBV7-9 and TRBJ2-5; D not certain. The material sequenced was blood. This TCR was sampled from a man at least 80 years old in good health. In DNA form, the CDR3 reads TGTGCCAGCAGCGTTAACCGAGAGACCCAGTACTTC. Residues: CASSVNRETQYF.